The 17 T cell receptor beta chains presented below share a single source sample, sequenced in a study of T cells in Graves' hyperthyroidism and ophthalmopathy. What was amplified from RNA transcripts were TCR beta CDR3 regions. First-round RT-PCR targeting the TCR CDR3 was performed with the HTBI primer set. Each CDR3 protein is one row after TCRdb ran MiXCR on the multiplex PCR reads. This sample has 300,000 to 450,000 distinct CDR3 sequences; approximately 14% occur once, and the top ten carry more than 9.5%. The sequenced material came from blood. The receptors originated from a woman in her sixties with Graves' hyperthyroidism.

There are many counts of this clonotype. The chain is built from TRBV3-1 and TRBJ2-7; TRBD2 aligns across 11 bases. The germline gives CDR1 LGHDT, CDR2 YNNKEL (reference sequence). V gave up 4 bases and J gave up 4 bases; unmatched junction bases: 3. This CDR3 region has 14 residues. The CDR3 DNA follows: TGTGCCAGCAGCCGGACTAGCGGGCTTTACGAGCAGTACTTC. As protein: CASSRTSGLYEQYF.

This clonotype was seen more than once but under ten times. The gene calls are TRBV24-1 and TRBJ2-2; tentative D call: TRBD2 (6 bases). CDR3 length: 15 amino acids. Germline V gene data show CDR1 as KGHDR and CDR2 as SFDVKD. The V and J ends lost 3 bases and 1 base respectively, with 8 bases between them. For the CDR3, the DNA is TGTGCCACCAGTGATGCTAGCGTGAACACCGGGGAGCTGTTTTTT. Its protein product is CATSDASVNTGELFF.

This clonotype was counted ten times or more. The chain has TRBV12-3 or TRBV12-4 and TRBJ2-7; D may match TRBD1 or TRBD2 (5 bases each). The CDR3 runs to 11 residues. V was clipped by 5 bases and J by 11 bases, with 13 bases between them. CDR3 amino acids: CASSQGPRKYF. CDR3 DNA sequence: TGTGCCAGCAGTCAGGGACCAAGGAAGTACTTC.

This clonotype was detected ten times or more. The V gene is TRBV10-3, the J gene TRBJ1-2; tentative D call: TRBD1 (5 bases). Germline V CDR1 and CDR2: ENHRY, SYGVKD. The length of the CDR3 is 14 residues. Trimming stripped 2 bases from V and 0 bases from J, with 7 bases between. The CDR3 spells CAISELGPNYGYTF. The CDR3 DNA reads as TGTGCCATCAGTGAGCTGGGGCCTAACTATGGCTACACCTTC.

The table lists this clonotype with a few counts. A junction boundary mismatches the germline segment, possibly from a read error. V gene TRBV11-2 combines with J gene TRBJ2-5; weak D call: TRBD1 (6 bases). This CDR3 is 17 amino acids long. The germline gives CDR1 SGHAT, CDR2 FQNNGV. Here the CDR3 reads CASSLGLGHQNQETQYF. As DNA, the CDR3 is TGTGCCAGCAGCTTAGGTCTGGGACACCAAAACCAGGAGACCCAGTACTTC.

V usage is TRBV6-1 and J usage is TRBJ1-5; unclear D gene. The germline V gene encodes CDR1 MNHNS and CDR2 SASEGT. The CDR3 covers 15 residues. V was clipped by 5 bases and J by 3 bases, with 14 bases between them. The CDR3 protein is CASSRTLEPNQPQHF. DNA for the CDR3: TGTGCCAGCAGTCGGACTCTAGAACCCAATCAGCCCCAGCATTTT.

This clonotype was picked up a small number of times. The CDR3 DNA reads as TGTGCCAGCAGAAGGGCCGGGGCCAACGTCCTGACTTTC. This translates into CASRRAGANVLTF. The V call is TRBV27, the J call TRBJ2-6; no clear D. With 6 bases removed from V and 4 bases from J, the gap between germline ends came to 7 bases. Germline lookup yields CDR1 MNHEY and CDR2 SMNVEV (reference sequence). This CDR3 region has 13 residues. Full variable domain (remainder filled in from reference TRBV27 and TRBJ2-6): EAQVTQNPRYLITVTGKKLTVTCSQNMNHEYMSWYRQDPGLGLRQIYYSMNVEVTDKGDVPEGYKVSRKEKRNFPLILESPSPNQTSLYFCASRRAGANVLTFGAGSRLTVL.

The chain combines TRBV7-9 with TRBJ1-1; 7 nucleotides line up with TRBD1. CDR1 and CDR2 (germline): SEHNR, FQNEAQ (reference sequence). The V gene end was trimmed by 5 bases and the J gene end by 0 bases; junction bases not matched to a gene: 6. This CDR3 has 15 residues. In nucleotides, the CDR3 is TGTGCCAGCAGCGTCCAGGGGGGCCTGAACACTGAAGCTTTCTTT. It encodes CASSVQGGLNTEAFF.

The rearrangement joins TRBV2 to TRBJ2-1; D gene uncertain. The CDR3 has 15 amino acids. Trimming removed 4 bases from V and 0 bases from J, with 10 bases in between. Germline CDR1 is SNHLY and CDR2 is FYNNEI. CDR3: CASSGLLVSYNEQFF. Written as DNA, the CDR3 is TGTGCCAGCAGTGGACTGCTTGTCTCCTACAATGAGCAGTTCTTC.

Only a few counts were recorded for this clonotype. The chain links TRBV27 to TRBJ2-7; D possibly uses TRBD1 or TRBD2 (7 bases each). Trimming removed 7 bases from V and 3 bases from J, with 16 bases in between. Looked up from germline, CDR1 is MNHEY and CDR2 is SMNVEV (reference sequence). The CDR3 totals 14 residues. CDR3 region: CASTLQGGGYEQYF. In nucleotides, the CDR3 is TGTGCCAGCACCCTCCAGGGGGGGGGCTACGAGCAGTACTTC.

This clonotype was seen repeatedly, ten times or more. The chain recombines TRBV11-3 with TRBJ2-3; the D is unclear. The CDR3 sequence is 14 residues long. V was cut by 3 bases and J by 2 bases, with 9 bases left in between. The germline gives CDR1 SGHNT, CDR2 YENEEA. CDR3 sequence (DNA): TGTGCCAGCAGCTTGGGCTTCTACACAGATACGCAGTATTTT. This encodes CASSLGFYTDTQYF.

Ten or more counts support this clonotype. V is TRBV19 and J is TRBJ1-2; D may be TRBD1 (6 bases). The V gene lost 5 bases and the J gene lost 4 bases, with 20 bases spanning the gap. Germline V gives CDR1 LNHDA, CDR2 SQIVND (reference sequence). The CDR3 length is 16 residues. CDR3 protein: CASSSGQSQSPYGYTF. The CDR3 bases are TGTGCCAGTAGTTCGGGACAATCCCAGTCTCCCTATGGCTACACCTTC.

This clonotype was picked up a small number of times. The rearrangement links TRBV24-1 to TRBJ2-5; 9 positions match TRBD2. J was trimmed by 1 base and V by 0 bases; bases with no gene match: 8. The CDR3 runs 18 residues. The V gene's germline CDR1 is KGHDR and CDR2 SFDVKD. CDR3 in DNA: TGTGCCACCAGTGATTTGCAGGCGGGAGGGCCCGGCCAAGAGACCCAGTACTTC. This sequence encodes CATSDLQAGGPGQETQYF.

This clonotype was picked up many times. The genes are TRBV20-1 and TRBJ2-3; 11 positions agree with TRBD2. The CDR3 loop spans 16 amino acids. J was trimmed by 2 bases and V by 0 bases; bases with no gene match: 4. CDR1 DFQATT and CDR2 SNEGSKA come from the germline V gene (reference sequence). The CDR3 sequence is CSAREGLAGNTDTQYF. CDR3 nucleotides: TGCAGTGCTAGAGAAGGACTAGCGGGTAACACAGATACGCAGTATTTT.

This clonotype was seen ten or more times. The rearrangement uses TRBV11-2 and TRBJ2-1; 10 nucleotides agree with TRBD2. J was trimmed by 0 bases and V by 3 bases; bases with no gene match: 5. The length of the CDR3 is 17 residues. Germline V gene lookup returns CDR1 SGHAT and CDR2 FQNNGV. CDR3 in DNA: TGTGCCAGCAGCTTCCTAGCGGGAGCGCGCTCCTACAATGAGCAGTTCTTC. Translating it yields CASSFLAGARSYNEQFF.

This clonotype has at least ten counts. The V call is TRBV2, the J call TRBJ2-7; 9 nucleotides align to TRBD1. This CDR3 region has 14 residues. The germline CDR1 and CDR2 sequences are SNHLY and FYNNEI. The J segment lost 3 bases and the V segment lost 4 bases, leaving 4 bases of the junction unmatched. The CDR3 protein is CASSGQGGVYEQYF. DNA of the CDR3: TGTGCCAGCAGTGGACAGGGGGGGGTCTACGAGCAGTACTTC.

This clonotype was recorded at least ten times. V usage is TRBV5-1 and J usage is TRBJ2-1, with D perhaps matching TRBD1 or TRBD2 (5 bases each). CDR1 and CDR2 from the germline V gene are SGHRS and YFSETQ. Deletions cut 4 bases from V and 9 bases from J, with 14 bases between. CDR3 length: 13 amino acids. CDR3 residues: CASSPGTGGEQFF. Written as DNA, the CDR3 is TGCGCCAGCAGCCCTGGGACGGGCGGTGAGCAGTTCTTC. Using reference TRBV5-1 and TRBJ2-1 for the parts outside the CDR3, the full variable domain is KAGVTQTPRYLIKTRGQQVTLSCSPISGHRSVSWYQQTPGQGLQFLFEYFSETQRNKGNFPGRFSGRQFSNSRSEMNVSTLELGDSALYLCASSPGTGGEQFFGPGTRLTVL.